This TCR beta chain is drawn from a study of blood T cells in healthy people across ages. A second PCR of roughly 7 to 11 cycles used a sample-barcoded 5' primer and a J-beta primer mix. TCRdb re-analysed the 5' RACE reads in MiXCR, keeping a single row per CDR3 protein. Found here are just under 550,000 distinct CDR3 sequences, 20% to 30% of them singletons; the top ten hold approximately 8.7%. The sample holds a few counts of this clonotype. Its antigen is not identified. Regarding the study as a whole: Both higher diversity and more naive CD4+ cells marked long-lived donors when set against aged donors.

The CDR3 sequence is 14 residues long. V was pared by 5 bases and J by 4 bases, with 15 bases between. CDR1 is MNHEY and CDR2 is SVGEGT in the germline V gene. These same data were also listed under a study on T cells of mothers and their children. This second report adds: Not a single persistent microchimeric T cell clone was detected.

This TCR came from a boy aged 5-17 years in good health. The sequencing input was blood. The chain joins TRBV6-2 or TRBV6-3 to TRBJ2-7; D uncertain. CDR3 amino acids: CASSQTPKPYEQYF. The CDR3 DNA reads TGTGCCAGCAGTCAGACTCCAAAACCTTACGAGCAGTACTTC.